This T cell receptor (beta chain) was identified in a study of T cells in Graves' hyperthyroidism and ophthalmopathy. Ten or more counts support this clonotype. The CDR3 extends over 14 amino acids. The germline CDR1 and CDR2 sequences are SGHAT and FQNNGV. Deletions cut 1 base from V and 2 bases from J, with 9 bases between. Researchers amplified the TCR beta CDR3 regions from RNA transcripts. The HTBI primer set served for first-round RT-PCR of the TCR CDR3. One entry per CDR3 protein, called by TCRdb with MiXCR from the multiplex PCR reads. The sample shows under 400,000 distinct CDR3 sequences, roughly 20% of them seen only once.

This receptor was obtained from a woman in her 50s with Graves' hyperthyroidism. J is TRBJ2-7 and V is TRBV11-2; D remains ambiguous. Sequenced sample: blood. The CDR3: CASSLGGTAYEQYF. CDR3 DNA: TGTGCCAGCAGCTTAGGTGGCACTGCCTACGAGCAGTACTTC.